This note documents a single T cell receptor (beta chain) sequence. The data stem from a study of monozygotic twins with inflammatory bowel disease. Germline V CDR1 and CDR2: SGDLS, YYNGEE. CDR3 length: 16 amino acids. With the 5' RACE reads reprocessed, TCRdb shows one record per CDR3 protein and no DNA. The sample shows hundreds of thousands of distinct CDR3 sequences, and about 2.6% sits with its ten largest clones. Material: blood. The chain recombines TRBV9 with TRBJ2-3; as DNA is missing, the TRBD2 call by TCRdb cannot be tested. This receptor was obtained from a human donor with ulcerative colitis or Crohn's disease, or a healthy co-twin of an affected twin (not recorded which). This CDR3 reads CASSVGSGGAADTQYF.